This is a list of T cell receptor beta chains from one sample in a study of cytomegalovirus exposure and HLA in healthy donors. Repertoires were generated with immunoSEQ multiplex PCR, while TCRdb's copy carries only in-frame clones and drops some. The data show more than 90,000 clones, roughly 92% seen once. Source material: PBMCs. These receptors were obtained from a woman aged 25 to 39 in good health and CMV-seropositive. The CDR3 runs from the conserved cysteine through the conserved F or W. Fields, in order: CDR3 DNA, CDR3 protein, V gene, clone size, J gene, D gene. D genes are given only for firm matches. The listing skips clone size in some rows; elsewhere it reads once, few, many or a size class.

DNA: TGTGCCAGCAGTTTAGGCCGGACAGGGCCTCATCAGCCCCAGCATTTT
CDR3: CASSLGRTGPHQPQHF
V: TRBV28
size: -
J: TRBJ1-5
D: TRBD1

DNA: TGCAGCGTTGCCCAGGGGCGGGACACTGAAGCTTTCTTT
CDR3: CSVAQGRDTEAFF
V: TRBV29-1
size: -
J: TRBJ1-1
D: -

DNA: TGCAGCATGACTAGCGGAATTAGAGATACGCAGTATTTT
CDR3: CSMTSGIRDTQYF
V: TRBV29-1
size: -
J: TRBJ2-3
D: TRBD2

DNA: TGCAGCGTTGAATCTCCAGGGAACCCCACCTACAATGAGCAGTTCTTC
CDR3: CSVESPGNPTYNEQFF
V: TRBV29-1
size: -
J: TRBJ2-1
D: -

DNA: TGTGCCAGCTCACCGGACAGGGTACAAGAGACCCAGTACTTC
CDR3: CASSPDRVQETQYF
V: TRBV18
size: -
J: TRBJ2-5
D: TRBD1

DNA: TGTGCCAGTACTGCGGACGGAGGCTTTGGCACCGGGGAGCTGTTTTTT
CDR3: CASTADGGFGTGELFF
V: TRBV19
size: -
J: TRBJ2-2
D: -

DNA: TGTGCCAGCAGCGGTGCCGGGACTAGCTCGTCTGGGGCCAACGTCCTGACTTTC
CDR3: CASSGAGTSSSGANVLTF
V: TRBV9
size: -
J: TRBJ2-6
D: TRBD2

DNA: TGCGCCAGCAGCCCTGGATTGAAGGCGGGGAACACTGAAGCTTTCTTT
CDR3: CASSPGLKAGNTEAFF
V: TRBV4-3
size: -
J: TRBJ1-1
D: -

DNA: TGTGCCAGCAGTTTACGGGGGGTCGGGGACGTTAGCAATCAGCCCCAGCATTTT
CDR3: CASSLRGVGDVSNQPQHF
V: TRBV28
size: -
J: TRBJ1-5
D: -

DNA: TGTGCCAGCAGCCGGCTAGCGGGAGGAGGGGAGACCCAGTACTTC
CDR3: CASSRLAGGGETQYF
V: TRBV7-3
size: -
J: TRBJ2-5
D: TRBD2

DNA: TGTGCCAGCTCACCGAGGACTAGCGGGAGCTCCTACGAGCAGTACTTC
CDR3: CASSPRTSGSSYEQYF
V: TRBV18
size: -
J: TRBJ2-7
D: TRBD2

DNA: TGTGCCAGCATCACCACAGGACAGAGGCAGTTCTTC
CDR3: CASITTGQRQFF
V: TRBV2
size: -
J: TRBJ2-1
D: -

DNA: TGCGCCAGCAGCCAAGATTACAGCACGGGGGCCAACGTCCTGACTTTC
CDR3: CASSQDYSTGANVLTF
V: TRBV4-1
size: -
J: TRBJ2-6
D: -

DNA: TGCGCCAGCAGAGAACAGGGGGCGCGGAACACAGATACGCAGTATTTT
CDR3: CASREQGARNTDTQYF
V: TRBV5-1
size: -
J: TRBJ2-3
D: TRBD1

DNA: TGCGCCAGCAGCTTGGCCGGGTTGAAGATAGCCGGAGTGGATACGCAGTATTTT
CDR3: CASSLAGLKIAGVDTQYF
V: TRBV5-1
size: -
J: TRBJ2-3
D: -

DNA: TGTGCCAGCAGTGGGAGACTAGCGGGAGGAGAGACCCAGTACTTC
CDR3: CASSGRLAGGETQYF
V: TRBV2
size: -
J: TRBJ2-5
D: TRBD2

DNA: TGTGCCAGCAGCTTGGGACAGGGGGTACGCACCATATATTTT
CDR3: CASSLGQGVRTIYF
V: TRBV7-8
size: -
J: TRBJ1-3
D: TRBD1

DNA: TGTGCCAGCAGCTTAGGAGGCGGCAATGAGCAGTTCTTC
CDR3: CASSLGGGNEQFF
V: TRBV11-3
size: -
J: TRBJ2-1
D: -

DNA: TGTGCCAGTGCTTCGTTCCGGGACAGGGGGCGCGACGGGGAGCTGTTTTTT
CDR3: CASASFRDRGRDGELFF
V: TRBV19
size: -
J: TRBJ2-2
D: TRBD1

DNA: TGTGCCTGGAGTGCCTATAGGACAGGGGGGAATGAAAAACTGTTTTTT
CDR3: CAWSAYRTGGNEKLFF
V: TRBV30
size: -
J: TRBJ1-4
D: TRBD1

DNA: TGTGCCAGCAGCTACGGGACAGGGGGGCACTATAGCAATCAGCCCCAGCATTTT
CDR3: CASSYGTGGHYSNQPQHF
V: TRBV7-9
size: -
J: TRBJ1-5
D: TRBD1

DNA: TGCGCCAGCAGCTTGGATGGTGGGCAGGTCGGGGACACCATATATTTT
CDR3: CASSLDGGQVGDTIYF
V: TRBV5-1
size: -
J: TRBJ1-3
D: -

DNA: TGTGCCAGCAGCTTAGTCCGGCAGGGCCTCTCTGGAAACACCATATATTTT
CDR3: CASSLVRQGLSGNTIYF
V: TRBV7-8
size: -
J: TRBJ1-3
D: -

DNA: TGTGCCAGCAGCTTGGTGGGGACACTGGATAATTCACCCCTCCACTTT
CDR3: CASSLVGTLDNSPLHF
V: TRBV5-6
size: -
J: TRBJ1-6
D: -

DNA: TGTGCCAGTAGTCTCCCCTCCGGGGGTGGGGCAGATACGCAGTATTTT
CDR3: CASSLPSGGGADTQYF
V: TRBV19
size: -
J: TRBJ2-3
D: -

DNA: TGTGCCAGCAGCAAACGGGCAGGGACAGGGGTGTTCGCGGGAGATCACACCGGGGAGCTGTTTTTT
CDR3: CASSKRAGTGVFAGDHTGELFF
V: TRBV21-1
size: -
J: TRBJ2-2
D: -

DNA: TGTGCCAGCAGCTTAAAGACTAGCGGGACCTACGAGCAGTACTTC
CDR3: CASSLKTSGTYEQYF
V: TRBV7-6
size: -
J: TRBJ2-7
D: TRBD2

DNA: TGCGCCAGCAGCTTGCCCAGCGGGAGAACAGGGAACGAGCAGTACTTC
CDR3: CASSLPSGRTGNEQYF
V: TRBV5-1
size: -
J: TRBJ2-7
D: TRBD2

DNA: TGTGCCAGCAGCTTGCCCCAGGGACAGGGTGGAGGCTACACCTTC
CDR3: CASSLPQGQGGGYTF
V: TRBV5-4
size: -
J: TRBJ1-2
D: TRBD1

DNA: TGTGCCAGCAGCCTGAGGGAGCGGGAGGGGGGCAATGAGCAGTTCTTC
CDR3: CASSLREREGGNEQFF
V: TRBV5-8
size: -
J: TRBJ2-1
D: TRBD2

DNA: TGTGCCAGCAATATAGCGGGAGGGACCTACGAGCAGTACTTC
CDR3: CASNIAGGTYEQYF
V: TRBV6-5
size: once
J: TRBJ2-7
D: TRBD2

DNA: TGTGCCAGCAGTTTGATGCAGGGAGGGGACTATGGCTACACCTTC
CDR3: CASSLMQGGDYGYTF
V: TRBV27
size: -
J: TRBJ1-2
D: -

DNA: TGTGCCAGCAGCAGCAGACAGGGGGGACATCAGCCCCAGCATTTT
CDR3: CASSSRQGGHQPQHF
V: TRBV21-1
size: -
J: TRBJ1-5
D: -

DNA: TGTGCCAGCAGCCGACAGGGGTCCCCCTACGAGCAGTACTTC
CDR3: CASSRQGSPYEQYF
V: TRBV5-6
size: once
J: TRBJ2-7
D: TRBD1

DNA: TGTGCCAGCAGCTTAGCTTCAGGGGGCTCCGGCTATGGCTACACCTTC
CDR3: CASSLASGGSGYGYTF
V: TRBV7-9
size: -
J: TRBJ1-2
D: TRBD1

DNA: TGTGCCAGCAGCTCCGACGGACACGAAAGCAACAATGAGCAGTTCTTC
CDR3: CASSSDGHESNNEQFF
V: TRBV5-8
size: -
J: TRBJ2-1
D: -

DNA: TGTGCCAGCAGCCATCTTCCAACCGGGACAGGGGGCGTGGAGACCCAGTACTTC
CDR3: CASSHLPTGTGGVETQYF
V: TRBV4-2
size: -
J: TRBJ2-5
D: TRBD1

DNA: TGCGCCAGCAGCTTGTCTCACTTTCCCGGGACAGGGAGGGATACGCAGTATTTT
CDR3: CASSLSHFPGTGRDTQYF
V: TRBV5-1
size: -
J: TRBJ2-3
D: TRBD1

DNA: TGTGCCAGCAGCGTGATGACAGGGCTGAGTCACAATGAGCAGTTCTTC
CDR3: CASSVMTGLSHNEQFF
V: TRBV5-6
size: -
J: TRBJ2-1
D: TRBD1

DNA: TGCAGCGTCGGACAGTCCACAGATACGCAGTATTTT
CDR3: CSVGQSTDTQYF
V: TRBV29-1
size: -
J: TRBJ2-3
D: -

DNA: TGTGCCAGCAGCTTACTCGGGATGATTAAAGAGACCCAGTACTTC
CDR3: CASSLLGMIKETQYF
V: TRBV11-2
size: -
J: TRBJ2-5
D: -

DNA: TGTGCCAGCCTTAGGGACAGGAACACCGGGGAGCTGTTTTTT
CDR3: CASLRDRNTGELFF
V: TRBV7-2
size: -
J: TRBJ2-2
D: TRBD1

DNA: TGTGCCAGCAGCCAAAGCTTAGGACAGGGAGCTAACTATGGCTACACCTTC
CDR3: CASSQSLGQGANYGYTF
V: TRBV7-8
size: -
J: TRBJ1-2
D: TRBD1

DNA: TGTGCCAGCAGTGCCCTAACCACAGGGGGAGCTTTCTTT
CDR3: CASSALTTGGAFF
V: TRBV6-1
size: once
J: TRBJ1-1
D: TRBD1

DNA: TGTGCCAGCAGTGAACTCAGGGACTATGGCTACACCTTC
CDR3: CASSELRDYGYTF
V: TRBV2
size: -
J: TRBJ1-2
D: -

DNA: TGTGCCAGCAGCTTGGCCAGGGGGGCTGAAGCTTTCTTT
CDR3: CASSLARGAEAFF
V: TRBV5-4
size: -
J: TRBJ1-1
D: TRBD1

DNA: TGTGCCAGCAGCTTCGGTCCAAACTATGGCTACACCTTC
CDR3: CASSFGPNYGYTF
V: TRBV11-2
size: -
J: TRBJ1-2
D: -

DNA: TGTGCCAGCAGCGTAGCTGAGGCAGATACGCAGTATTTT
CDR3: CASSVAEADTQYF
V: TRBV9
size: -
J: TRBJ2-3
D: -

DNA: TGTGCCAGCAGTTACTCGGGACTCCTAAATCAGCCCCAGCATTTT
CDR3: CASSYSGLLNQPQHF
V: TRBV6-5
size: -
J: TRBJ1-5
D: -

DNA: TGCGCCAGCAGCTTGGCAGGTATTGTAGACAATGAGCAGTTCTTC
CDR3: CASSLAGIVDNEQFF
V: TRBV5-1
size: -
J: TRBJ2-1
D: -

DNA: TGTGCCAGCAGTTCCTCCGACAGGGGTCCCAACTATGGCTACACCTTC
CDR3: CASSSSDRGPNYGYTF
V: TRBV28
size: once
J: TRBJ1-2
D: TRBD1

DNA: TGTGCCAGCAGCAAAGTGTGGAGGGCTTTCTTC
CDR3: CASSKVWRAFF
V: TRBV21-1
size: -
J: TRBJ2-1
D: -

DNA: TGTGCCAGCATCTCCGAAGAACTAGCGGACTACAATGAGCAGTTCTTC
CDR3: CASISEELADYNEQFF
V: TRBV6-6
size: once
J: TRBJ2-1
D: TRBD2

DNA: TGTGCCAGCAGCATGGGACAGGGGGACGTAGGGGGTACTGAAGCTTTCTTT
CDR3: CASSMGQGDVGGTEAFF
V: TRBV13
size: once
J: TRBJ1-1
D: TRBD1

DNA: TGTGCCAGCAGTTCCAGGGGGCGGAACTATGGCTACACCTTC
CDR3: CASSSRGRNYGYTF
V: TRBV6-5
size: -
J: TRBJ1-2
D: TRBD1

DNA: TGCGCCAGCAGCCAAGGAGCCCCGGGACAGGGAGGAGAGACCCAGTACTTC
CDR3: CASSQGAPGQGGETQYF
V: TRBV4-3
size: -
J: TRBJ2-5
D: TRBD1

DNA: TGTGCCAGCAGTGCCAGGGACAGGGGGCTCATGAACACTGAAGCTTTCTTT
CDR3: CASSARDRGLMNTEAFF
V: TRBV6-1
size: -
J: TRBJ1-1
D: TRBD1

DNA: TGTGCCAGCAGCGTAACCCCCCAGGACAGGGGAGGTGGCTACACCTTC
CDR3: CASSVTPQDRGGGYTF
V: TRBV9
size: -
J: TRBJ1-2
D: TRBD1

DNA: TGTGCCAGCAGCGAACAGGGGTTAATGAACACTGAAGCTTTCTTT
CDR3: CASSEQGLMNTEAFF
V: TRBV7-9
size: -
J: TRBJ1-1
D: TRBD1